These 7 T cell receptor beta chains were sequenced from one sample in a study of blood T cells in healthy people across ages. With a J-beta primer mix and a sample-barcoded 5' primer, a second PCR ran about 7 to 12 cycles. MiXCR was run by TCRdb on the 5' RACE reads, yielding one entry per CDR3 protein. Here the sample spans 450,000 to 600,000 distinct CDR3 sequences, over 25% being singletons. A further study also used this sample, focusing on T cells of mothers and their children.

Sequenced: blood. These receptors were taken from a boy aged 2 to 9 in good health.

This rearrangement joins TRBV6-5 to TRBJ2-4; 9 bases match TRBD2. The CDR3 is made up of 16 amino acids. From germline, CDR1 is MNHEY and CDR2 SVGAGI. The V gene end was trimmed by 6 bases and the J gene end by 1 base; junction bases not matched to a gene: 7. CDR3 DNA sequence: TGTGCCAGCAGCATGCGGGGGGGTTCGGCCAAAAACATTCAGTACTTC. Amino acids: CASSMRGGSAKNIQYF.

V is TRBV7-9 and J is TRBJ2-3; D possibly corresponds to TRBD1 (6 bases). Trimming stripped 1 base from V and 2 bases from J, with 13 bases between. The CDR3 loop spans 16 amino acids. Looked up from germline, CDR1 is SEHNR and CDR2 is FQNEAQ (reference sequence). The DNA of the CDR3 is TGTGCCAGCAGCTTAGTCCTGGGGGCGCACACAGATACGCAGTATTTT. Its protein is CASSLVLGAHTDTQYF.

The chain carries TRBV6-1 and TRBJ1-5, with TRBD1 matching 10 bases. There are 15 residues in the CDR3. CDR1 is MNHNS, CDR2 SASEGT, per germline. After removal of 5 bases from V and 2 bases from J, the junction contained 3 bases not matched to a gene. The CDR3 is CASSWDRGGNQPQHF. The CDR3 nucleotides read TGTGCCAGCAGTTGGGACAGGGGCGGCAATCAGCCCCAGCATTTT.

This chain joins TRBV7-6 and TRBJ2-5; maybe TRBD2 (6 bases). The CDR3 is 14 amino acids. V shed 2 bases and J shed 9 bases, with 16 bases lying between them. Germline V gives CDR1 SGHVS, CDR2 FNYEAQ. The CDR3 sequence is CASSLSGTSNAQYF. DNA of the CDR3: TGTGCCAGCAGCTTATCCGGGACTTCGAACGCCCAGTACTTC. The whole variable domain, filled in from reference TRBV7-6 and TRBJ2-5, reads GAGVSQSPRYKVTKRGQDVALRCDPISGHVSLYWYRQALGQGPEFLTYFNYEAQQDKSGLPNDRFSAERPEGSISTLTIQRTEQRDSAMYRCASSLSGTSNAQYFGPGTRLLVL.

The table lists this clonotype with a few counts. The chain is built from TRBV5-1 and TRBJ2-5, with TRBD1 matching 7 bases. The length of the CDR3 is 14 residues. Trimming cost V 0 bases and J 5 bases; bases outside gene matches: 4. Germline-derived CDR1 and CDR2 are SGHRS and YFSETQ. CDR3 in amino acids: CASSLGQGIETQYF. The CDR3 nucleotides are TGCGCCAGCAGCTTGGGACAGGGTATTGAGACCCAGTACTTC.

This chain links TRBV6-2 or TRBV6-3 with TRBJ2-1; 7 bases map to TRBD2. Germline CDR1 MNHEY, CDR2 SVGEGT. There are 17 residues in the CDR3. V was pared by 1 base and J by 0 bases, with 6 bases of the junction left unmatched. The CDR3 is CASSYLRGSSSYNEQFF. In DNA, the CDR3 is TGTGCCAGCAGTTACTTGCGGGGGTCAAGCTCCTACAATGAGCAGTTCTTC.

The chain couples TRBV9 to TRBJ1-3; a weak D match, TRBD1 (5 bases). This CDR3 comprises 15 residues. V lost 4 bases and J 0 bases, leaving 11 bases between the germline ends. Per the germline V gene, CDR1 is SGDLS and CDR2 is YYNGEE. In DNA, the CDR3 is TGTGCCAGCAGCAAAGGGGAGGGCTCTGGAAACACCATATATTTT. This gives the protein CASSKGEGSGNTIYF.